The next 15 T cell receptor beta chains were all read from a single sample in a study of shared clonotypes between healthy human individuals. TCRdb keeps only in-frame clones here, not all; method: immunoSEQ multiplex PCR. The sample contains over 2 million clones, approximately 95% of which appear only once. The sample comprised naive CD4+ T cells sorted from blood. Documented subset: CD45RA+ positively selected. Receptors originate from a man aged 18 to 35 in good health.

The CDR3 loop is CASSLSSGGWEKLFF. In nucleotides, the CDR3 is TGTGCCAGCAGTTTATCTTCGGGGGGCTGGGAAAAACTGTTTTTT. J is TRBJ1-4 and V is TRBV27; TRBD1 is a possible D gene (6 bases). CDR1 is MNHEY, CDR2 SMNVEV, per germline (reference sequence). The V end was cut by 0 bases, the J end by 8 bases, with 13 bases between. CDR3 length equals 15 residues.

Remarks on this clone: The sample carries other DNA sequences with the same CDR3. This chain joins TRBV30 and TRBJ1-2; D unresolved. The CDR3 extends over 13 amino acids. Germline lookup yields CDR1 GTSNPN and CDR2 SVGIG (reference sequence). Deletions cut 0 bases from V and 2 bases from J, with 7 bases between. The CDR3 coding sequence is TGTGCCTGGAGTGTGGCCACCAACTATGGCTACACCTTC. This codes for CAWSVATNYGYTF.

J is TRBJ2-7 and V is TRBV18; unclear D gene. The CDR3 sequence is 13 residues long. Germline V gives CDR1 KGHSH, CDR2 LQKENI. The V end lost 2 bases, the J end lost 5 bases, and 10 bases lay between the germline ends. CDR3 in DNA: TGTGCCAGCTCACCATCACTGATCCACGAGCAGTACTTC. It translates to CASSPSLIHEQYF.

V usage is TRBV18 and J usage is TRBJ2-7, with D possibly matching TRBD1 (6 bases). Looked up from germline, CDR1 is KGHSH and CDR2 is LQKENI. Trimming left V 2 bases short and J 0 bases short, with 11 bases between. The CDR3 loop spans 15 amino acids. Here the CDR3 DNA reads TGTGCCAGCTCACCAGTACCGGACAGCTCCTACGAGCAGTACTTC. Encoded protein: CASSPVPDSSYEQYF. Supplemented by reference TRBV18 and TRBJ2-7, the full variable domain reads NAGVMQNPRHLVRRRGQEARLRCSPMKGHSHVYWYRQLPEEGLKFMVYLQKENIIDESGMPKERFSAEFPKEGPSILRIQQVVRGDSAAYFCASSPVPDSSYEQYFGPGTRLTVT.

The chain carries TRBV10-1 and TRBJ1-1; D is undetermined. Trimming removed 5 bases at V and 2 bases at J, with 9 bases between. Germline CDR1 WNHNN, CDR2 SYGVQD (reference sequence). This CDR3 is 13 amino acids long. CDR3 DNA sequence: TGCGCCAGCAGTAACACCCCCAACACTGAAGCTTTCTTT. It is translated as CASSNTPNTEAFF.

V usage is TRBV19 and J usage is TRBJ2-7, with D perhaps TRBD1 (6 bases). The germline gives CDR1 LNHDA, CDR2 SQIVND (reference sequence). The CDR3 extends over 15 amino acids. Trimming pared 5 bases from V and 0 bases from J, leaving 14 bases between. CDR3 sequence: CASSQAGTTSYEQYF. CDR3 coding DNA: TGTGCCAGTAGTCAGGCCGGGACAACCTCCTACGAGCAGTACTTC.

This rearrangement joins TRBV10-3 to TRBJ2-5; 7 nucleotides line up with TRBD2. The CDR3 consists of 15 residues. From germline, CDR1 is ENHRY and CDR2 SYGVKD. V shed 1 base and J 1 base; nucleotides not matched to a gene: 3. CDR3 nucleotide sequence: TGTGCCATCAGTGAGTTCGGGACTACCCAAGAGACCCAGTACTTC. The encoded protein is CAISEFGTTQETQYF.

The chain recombines TRBV30 with TRBJ2-2; 10 positions agree with TRBD1. V dropped 0 bases and J dropped 4; count of bases not matched to a gene: 5. CDR1 and CDR2 (germline): GTSNPN, SVGIG (reference sequence). The CDR3 has 16 amino acids. DNA for the CDR3: TGTGCCTGGAGTGTAGGGGGGACAGGGGCCACCGGGGAGCTGTTTTTT. It is translated as CAWSVGGTGATGELFF.

In regard to this clone: One base away lies a much larger clone, so this may be a sequencing read error. The chain carries TRBV7-9 and TRBJ1-1; D gene ambiguous. The CDR3 is made up of 11 amino acids. V was clipped by 1 base and J by 7 bases, with 4 bases between them. The germline gives CDR1 SEHNR, CDR2 FQNEAQ (reference sequence). CDR3 in amino acids: CASSLVNEAFF. CDR3 nucleotide sequence: TGTGCCAGCAGCTTAGTTAATGAAGCTTTCTTT. Full variable domain (missing parts from reference TRBV7-9 and TRBJ1-1): DTGVSQNPRHKITKRGQNVTFRCDPISEHNRLYWYRQTLGQGPEFLTYFQNEAQLEKSRLLSDRFSAERPKGSFSTLEIQRTEQGDSAMYLCASSLVNEAFFGQGTRLTVV.

This clone was picked up a small number of times. This sequence joins TRBV30 and TRBJ1-5; D unresolved. CDR3 length equals 12 residues. CDR1 and CDR2 from the germline V gene are GTSNPN and SVGIG (reference sequence). Trimming removed 3 bases at V and 5 bases at J, with 8 bases between. CDR3 bases: TGTGCCTGGAGCTTGGGCGATCAGCCCCAGCATTTT. It is translated as CAWSLGDQPQHF.

To note about this clone: This clone may be a read error of a much larger clone one base away. This rearrangement joins TRBV5-1 to TRBJ1-1; D call uncertain. Per germline, CDR1 SGHRS and CDR2 YFSETQ. The ends were cut back, 2 bases at V and 1 base at J, with 6 bases in the middle. The CDR3 is 13 residues long. The CDR3: CASSFTQNTEAFF. For the CDR3, the DNA is TGCGCCAGCAGCTTCACACAGAACACTGAAGCTTTCTTT.

The chain has TRBV11-2 and TRBJ1-6; a weak D match, TRBD1 (5 bases). Looked up from germline, CDR1 is SGHAT and CDR2 is FQNNGV. V was pared by 1 base and J by 12 bases, with 16 bases between. This CDR3 contains 15 residues. CDR3 protein: CASSLGGGRGRPLHF. The CDR3 nucleotides are TGTGCCAGCAGCTTAGGGGGGGGTAGGGGTAGACCCCTCCACTTT.

The V and J genes are TRBV15 and TRBJ2-5, with 7 bases that match TRBD2. The last part of the DNA fits TRBJ2-7 better; the J call may be wrong. The germline V gene encodes CDR1 LNHNV and CDR2 YYDKDF (reference sequence). The CDR3 contains 16 residues. CDR3 sequence: CATSRDPGGSSYEQYF. The CDR3 DNA reads as TGTGCCACCAGCAGAGATCCCGGGGGGTCCTCCTACGAGCAGTACTTC.

The genes are TRBV11-2 and TRBJ2-2, with D unclear. Trimming left V 1 base short and J 0 bases short, with 9 bases between. Germline V gene sequence: CDR1 SGHAT, CDR2 FQNNGV. The CDR3 is 16 residues long. The CDR3 nucleotides read TGTGCCAGCAGCTTAGGGTCCACGGCGAACACCGGGGAGCTGTTTTTT. It yields the protein CASSLGSTANTGELFF.

As concerns this clone: This CDR3 is also generated by other DNA sequences in the sample. V is TRBV6-6 and J is TRBJ2-7; TRBD1 is a possible D gene (7 bases). V lost 0 bases, J lost 2 bases, and 8 bases lay in between. The CDR3 extends over 14 amino acids. Germline values: CDR1 MNHNY, CDR2 SVGAGI (reference sequence). CDR3 sequence (DNA): TGTGCCAGCAGTTACTCCAGGGGGGCCTACGAGCAGTACTTC. Residues: CASSYSRGAYEQYF.